These 20 T cell receptor beta chains share one sample of origin, sequenced in a study of T cell repertoires in cytomegalovirus infection. Each CDR3 protein is one row after TCRdb ran MiXCR on the reads. The profile shows 250,000 to 300,000 distinct CDR3 sequences, about 18% of them singletons. Sequences were obtained from CD8+ T cells from PBMCs. The receptors were gathered from a human donor in good health (CMV status not recorded). Some clones in this sample may be carry-over from other donors' samples.

V usage is TRBV5-8 and J usage is TRBJ2-1, with D unclear. The V gene lost 4 bases and the J gene lost 5 bases, with 13 bases spanning the gap. CDR1 is SGHTS and CDR2 is YDEGEE in the germline V gene. The CDR3 totals 14 residues. Written as DNA, the CDR3 is TGTGCCAGCAGCCAAAGGACCGAGGACAATGAGCAGTTCTTC. It translates to CASSQRTEDNEQFF.

This clonotype was seen only a few times. J is TRBJ2-1 and V is TRBV4-1, with TRBD1 matching 7 bases. The ends lost 6 bases at V and 6 bases at J; junction bases unmatched: 11. Germline V gene data show CDR1 as MGHRA and CDR2 as YSYEKL. The CDR3 has 15 amino acids. The CDR3 DNA sequence: TGCGCCAGCAGTCTGACCGCGACAGGGACCAATGAGCAGTTCTTC. This sequence encodes CASSLTATGTNEQFF.

This clonotype was counted between two and nine times. The V call is TRBV18, the J call TRBJ1-5; a weak D match, TRBD1 (5 bases). Looked up from germline, CDR1 is KGHSH and CDR2 is LQKENI. V lost 3 bases and J lost 7, with 19 bases in between. The CDR3 has 16 residues. DNA for the CDR3: TGTGCCAGCTCACCCCGAGCGGGGGGAGAAAGGCAGCCCCAGCATTTT. Residues: CASSPRAGGERQPQHF.

In this sample, this clonotype turned up many times. CDR3: CASSSDLEGETQYF. CDR3 nucleotides: TGTGCCAGCAGCTCCGATCTCGAGGGGGAGACCCAGTACTTC. This chain joins TRBV7-9 and TRBJ2-5; D is perhaps TRBD1 or TRBD2 (5 bases each). Germline-derived CDR1 and CDR2 are SEHNR and FQNEAQ (reference sequence). This CDR3 comprises 14 residues. V was pared by 4 bases and J by 5 bases, with 14 bases between.

This rearrangement joins TRBV6-6 to TRBJ1-1; possibly TRBD1 for D (6 bases). Between the trimmed V and J ends, which lost 0 bases and 6 bases, there was a span of 14 bases. The CDR3 totals 15 residues. CDR1 MNHNY and CDR2 SVGAGI come from the germline V gene (reference sequence). CDR3 residues: CASSYSWGAGAEAFF. The CDR3, as DNA: TGTGCCAGCAGTTACTCATGGGGGGCCGGCGCTGAAGCTTTCTTT.

The chain links TRBV28 to TRBJ1-1, with D unresolved. From germline, CDR1 is MDHEN and CDR2 SYDVKM. This CDR3 region has 13 residues. V lost 6 bases and J 6 bases, leaving 14 bases between the germline ends. The CDR3 reads CASSLFDGAEAFF. In nucleotides, the CDR3 is TGTGCCAGCAGCCTCTTCGATGGCGCTGAAGCTTTCTTT. The variable domain in full, with the rest retrieved from reference TRBV28 and TRBJ1-1, is DVKVTQSSRYLVKRTGEKVFLECVQDMDHENMFWYRQDPGLGLRLIYFSYDVKMKEKGDIPEGYSVSREKKERFSLILESASTNQTSMYLCASSLFDGAEAFFGQGTRLTVV.

The chain employs TRBV5-1 and TRBJ2-7; D tentatively reads TRBD1 or TRBD2 (5 bases each). This CDR3 contains 16 residues. Germline CDR1 and CDR2: SGHRS and YFSETQ. Trimming took off 0 bases at V and 3 bases at J, with 16 bases between the two ends. CDR3 DNA: TGCGCCAGCAGCTTGGACCGGGACCGCAGCCTCTACGAGCAGTACTTC. Protein product: CASSLDRDRSLYEQYF. Using reference TRBV5-1 and TRBJ2-7 for the parts outside the CDR3, the full variable domain is KAGVTQTPRYLIKTRGQQVTLSCSPISGHRSVSWYQQTPGQGLQFLFEYFSETQRNKGNFPGRFSGRQFSNSRSEMNVSTLELGDSALYLCASSLDRDRSLYEQYFGPGTRLTVT.

This chain connects TRBV3-1 to TRBJ2-1, with 9 nucleotides matching TRBD1. The CDR3 contains 19 residues. The germline V gene encodes CDR1 LGHDT and CDR2 YNNKEL (reference sequence). V trimming: 5 bases; J trimming: 5 bases; junction bases outside the gene matches: 19. As DNA, the CDR3 is TGTGCCAGCAGCTACACCCAATTACGGACAGGGGAGTTGGACAATGAGCAGTTCTTC. It yields the protein CASSYTQLRTGELDNEQFF.

CDR3 DNA: TGCAGTGCTGGTGAGGGGTATGGACCCTACGAGCAGTACTTC. As protein: CSAGEGYGPYEQYF. The V and J genes are TRBV20-1 and TRBJ2-7, with D perhaps TRBD1 or TRBD2 (5 bases each). V shed 5 bases and J shed 2 bases, with 16 bases lying between them. The CDR3 loop spans 14 amino acids. Germline V CDR1 and CDR2: DFQATT, SNEGSKA (reference sequence).

This clonotype was detected a few times. The rearrangement uses TRBV20-1 and TRBJ2-1, with 11 bases fitting TRBD2. Germline V gene sequence: CDR1 DFQATT, CDR2 SNEGSKA (reference sequence). The ends lost 0 bases at V and 1 base at J; junction bases unmatched: 11. The CDR3 runs to 19 residues. CDR3 in DNA: TGCAGTGCTAGAGATCTCGGGCTAGCGGGGGGCGGGTCCTACAATGAGCAGTTCTTC. Translated, it gives CSARDLGLAGGGSYNEQFF.

DNA for the CDR3: TGTGCCAGCAGTTACTCGAATTCGCTCCCAGCCTACAATGAGCAGTTCTTC. It specifies CASSYSNSLPAYNEQFF. This chain joins TRBV6-2 or TRBV6-3 and TRBJ2-1; D gene unclear. This CDR3 region has 17 residues. CDR1 is MNHEY and CDR2 is SVGEGT in the germline V gene. The germline V and J ends were trimmed by 0 bases and 2 bases, with 14 bases remaining between them.

The V gene is TRBV7-8, the J gene TRBJ2-4; the match to TRBD2 covers 12 bases. The V gene end was trimmed by 2 bases and the J gene end by 8 bases; junction bases not matched to a gene: 13. Germline V gene sequence: CDR1 SGHVS, CDR2 FQNEAQ. There are 18 residues in the CDR3. CDR3 protein: CASSLMPSGGAARDIQYF. CDR3 bases: TGTGCCAGCAGCTTAATGCCTAGCGGGGGGGCCGCTAGGGACATTCAGTACTTC.

The sample holds a few counts of this clonotype. CDR3 protein: CASKQESRETQYF. The CDR3 region has the DNA TGTGCCTCAAAACAGGAGAGCAGGGAGACCCAGTACTTC. This chain joins TRBV13 and TRBJ2-5, with D possibly TRBD1 on 5 matching bases. Germline V lookup: CDR1 PRHDT, CDR2 FYEKMQ (reference sequence). The CDR3 runs 13 residues. Trimming took 11 bases from V and 5 from J, leaving 18 bases between them.

This clonotype appeared a few times. V usage is TRBV6-6 and J usage is TRBJ1-6, with D perhaps TRBD1 (5 bases). The length of the CDR3 is 12 residues. Per germline, CDR1 MNHNY and CDR2 SVGAGI (reference sequence). Trimming left V 5 bases short and J 14 bases short, with 13 bases between. In DNA form, the CDR3 reads TGTGCCAGCAGTCCAGGGCCGGACGCCCTCCACTTT. The encoded protein is CASSPGPDALHF.

This clonotype appeared a few times. The rearrangement links TRBV27 to TRBJ2-7; D not resolved. The CDR3 has 12 amino acids. The V and J ends lost 6 bases and 7 bases respectively, with 13 bases between them. Germline CDR1 MNHEY, CDR2 SMNVEV (reference sequence). The CDR3 sequence: CASSPGLGEQYF. The CDR3 bases are TGTGCCAGCAGCCCCGGTCTAGGGGAGCAGTACTTC.

V is TRBV12-3 or TRBV12-4 and J is TRBJ1-5, with D possibly being TRBD1 (6 bases). The CDR3 consists of 12 residues. Deletions cut 9 bases from V and 3 bases from J, with 9 bases between. The CDR3 is CASRTVNQPQHF. The CDR3 region has the DNA TGTGCCAGTCGGACAGTCAATCAGCCCCAGCATTTT.

This clonotype has a handful of counts. The chain couples TRBV27 to TRBJ2-7; D perhaps matches TRBD2 (6 bases). CDR1 is MNHEY and CDR2 is SMNVEV in the germline V gene (reference sequence). Trimming left V 4 bases short and J 3 bases short, with 13 bases between. The CDR3 has 14 amino acids. CDR3 residues: CASSSSGFIYEQYF. CDR3 sequence (DNA): TGTGCCAGCAGTTCCAGCGGGTTTATCTACGAGCAGTACTTC.

This clonotype was found a few times. The chain links TRBV14 to TRBJ2-4; no firm D call. Per the germline V gene, CDR1 is SGHDN and CDR2 is FVKESK. The germline V and J ends were trimmed by 1 base and 1 base, with 23 bases remaining between them. The CDR3 spans 20 residues. The CDR3 loop reads CASSQGVVQDPQWAKNIQYF. The DNA for the CDR3 is TGTGCCAGCAGCCAAGGGGTAGTGCAGGACCCACAGTGGGCCAAAAACATTCAGTACTTC.

This clonotype was seen repeatedly, ten times or more. Here the CDR3 DNA reads TGTGCCAGCAGCTTCGTACAGGACCGCAATCAGCCCCAGCATTTT. Its translation: CASSFVQDRNQPQHF. The chain has TRBV7-9 and TRBJ1-5, with D possibly being TRBD1 (5 bases). The CDR3 spans 15 residues. Trimming pared 3 bases from V and 2 bases from J, leaving 11 bases between. Per germline, CDR1 SEHNR and CDR2 FQNEAQ (reference sequence).

There are a few counts of this clonotype. This chain connects TRBV5-6 to TRBJ2-5; D may be TRBD2 (5 bases). The V and J ends lost 4 bases and 5 bases respectively, with 18 bases between them. CDR3 length: 15 amino acids. Germline V gene sequence: CDR1 SGHDT, CDR2 YYEEEE. The CDR3 DNA reads TGTGCCAGCAGCCCCCTCGGGGAAGACGGGGAGACCCAGTACTTC. It encodes CASSPLGEDGETQYF.